Listed here are 8 T cell receptor beta chains from one sample, sequenced in a study of CD8 T cells in ankylosing spondylitis. One entry per CDR3 protein results from TCRdb running MiXCR on the 5' RACE reads. Among about 160,000 distinct CDR3 sequences listed, around 17% were seen once. The sequencing sample was made of blood, either unsorted or a sorted T cell fraction (not recorded which). The receptors here all came from a male donor with ankylosing spondylitis or in good health (not recorded which).

This clonotype was seen a handful of times. The genes are TRBV3-1 and TRBJ2-2; 7 bases fit TRBD2. In germline, CDR1 is LGHDT, CDR2 YNNKEL (reference sequence). CDR3 size: 16 residues. Trimming removed 3 bases from V and 5 bases from J; junction bases left unmatched: 9. The CDR3 nucleotides read TGTGCCAGCAGCCACATTCGCGGGGGTGGGACCGGGGAGCTGTTTTTT. Its protein product is CASSHIRGGGTGELFF.

This clonotype was detected a few times. The genes are TRBV28 and TRBJ1-1, with D possibly matching TRBD1 (5 bases). The CDR3 covers 18 residues. V gave up 5 bases and J gave up 1 base, with 23 bases separating them. Germline V lookup: CDR1 MDHEN, CDR2 SYDVKM. CDR3 DNA sequence: TGTGCCAGCAGTCTCCGACGGGACCATGTACAACCGAACACTGAAGCTTTCTTT. Translating gives CASSLRRDHVQPNTEAFF.

There are many counts of this clonotype. The chain links TRBV27 to TRBJ1-6; TRBD1 matches 8 bases. This CDR3 has 13 residues. Germline CDR1 and CDR2: MNHEY and SMNVEV (reference sequence). V was clipped by 8 bases and J by 5 bases; unmatched bases: 2. CDR3 residues: CASRTGHNSPLHF. Here the CDR3 DNA reads TGTGCCAGCCGGACAGGGCATAATTCACCCCTCCACTTT.

This clonotype turned up a few times. The rearrangement links TRBV20-1 to TRBJ2-3, with TRBD2 matching 15 bases. Germline V gene sequence: CDR1 DFQATT, CDR2 SNEGSKA (reference sequence). After removal of 6 bases from V and 6 bases from J, the junction contained 4 bases not matched to a gene. The CDR3 covers 14 residues. The DNA of the CDR3 is TGCAGTGCCCGGACTAGCGGGAGGGGGGATACGCAGTATTTT. This codes for CSARTSGRGDTQYF.

This clonotype appeared many times. The chain joins TRBV5-1 to TRBJ1-5; TRBD1 aligns across 7 bases. The V gene end was trimmed by 4 bases and the J gene end by 4 bases; junction bases not matched to a gene: 8. In germline, CDR1 is SGHRS, CDR2 YFSETQ. The CDR3 is 15 residues long. The CDR3 nucleotides read TGCGCCAGCAGCACAGGGACAGCGACGAATCAGCCCCAGCATTTT. Amino acid sequence: CASSTGTATNQPQHF.

This chain uses TRBV7-9 with TRBJ1-4; D unresolved. Between the trimmed V and J ends, which lost 5 bases and 7 bases, there was a span of 17 bases. CDR1 is SEHNR and CDR2 is FQNEAQ in the germline V gene (reference sequence). This CDR3 spans 15 amino acids. CDR3 sequence reads: CASSTGSVDGEKLFF. The DNA for the CDR3 is TGTGCCAGCAGCACCGGATCGGTTGACGGTGAAAAACTGTTTTTT.

The table lists this clonotype with a count of one. The J gene is TRBJ1-1, the V gene TRBV29-1; possibly TRBD1 for D (6 bases). In germline, CDR1 is SQVTM, CDR2 ANQGSEA. This CDR3 comprises 12 residues. The V end was cut by 8 bases, the J end by 1 base, with 11 bases between. In nucleotides, the CDR3 is TGCAGCTCGATACAGGGGAACACTGAAGCTTTCTTT. Translating gives CSSIQGNTEAFF.

In this sample, this clonotype turned up many times. The rearrangement joins TRBV20-1 to TRBJ2-4, with D possibly TRBD1 on 5 matching bases. Germline V gene data show CDR1 as DFQATT and CDR2 as SNEGSKA (reference sequence). CDR3 length: 14 amino acids. Trimming pared 0 bases from V and 8 bases from J, leaving 14 bases between. In DNA form, the CDR3 reads TGCAGTGCTAGAGATTTAATAGAAGGGGACATTCAGTACTTC. Translated: CSARDLIEGDIQYF.